Below are 19 T cell receptor beta chains sequenced from a single sample in a study of cytomegalovirus exposure and HLA in healthy donors. Primers: 60 Vbeta forward and 13 Jbeta reverse. Clones were sequenced by immunoSEQ multiplex PCR, and TCRdb holds only the in-frame ones, with some missing. The data hold fewer than 150,000 clones, with 70% to 85% observed a single time. The sample consisted of PBMCs. Every receptor here comes from a woman aged 18-35 years in good health and CMV-seronegative.

This CDR3 is CASSMAGYVSGANVLTF. Here the CDR3 DNA reads TGTGCCAGTAGTATGGCAGGCTATGTCTCTGGGGCCAACGTCCTGACTTTC. The chain carries TRBV19 and TRBJ2-6; D gene ambiguous. The CDR3 covers 17 residues. V lost 3 bases, J lost 0 bases, and 12 bases lay in between. CDR1 is LNHDA, CDR2 SQIVND, per germline (reference sequence).

The chain is built from TRBV15 and TRBJ2-5, with 9 bases identical to TRBD1. The junction had 7 bases not matched to a gene; V was cut back by 4 bases and J by 4 bases. CDR1 and CDR2 from the germline V gene are LNHNV and YYDKDF (reference sequence). This CDR3 is built from 15 residues. The CDR3 spells CATSKRQGGRETQYF. The DNA for the CDR3 is TGTGCCACCAGCAAACGACAGGGGGGTCGAGAGACCCAGTACTTC.

This sequence joins TRBV6-5 and TRBJ2-1, with 9 bases lining up with TRBD1. The V and J ends lost 6 bases and 1 base, in that order; junction bases with no gene match: 4. This CDR3 is 15 amino acids long. CDR1 and CDR2 from the germline V gene are MNHEY and SVGAGI. The CDR3 bases are TGTGCCAGCAGGCGGGACAGGGTGTCCTACAATGAGCAGTTCTTC. Translating gives CASRRDRVSYNEQFF.

The V and J genes are TRBV5-1 and TRBJ2-3, with a weak D call TRBD2 (5 bases). Trimming stripped 2 bases from V and 4 bases from J, with 14 bases between. The germline V gene encodes CDR1 SGHRS and CDR2 YFSETQ. The CDR3 contains 15 residues. The CDR3 region has the DNA TGCGCCAGCAGCTTACATCTAGCTAGGGCAGATACGCAGTATTTT. The encoded protein is CASSLHLARADTQYF.

This CDR3 is CASSHGLAGVKLPSDTQYF. The CDR3 bases are TGTGCCAGCAGCCACGGACTAGCGGGAGTTAAGTTGCCCTCAGATACGCAGTATTTT. The chain joins TRBV7-8 to TRBJ2-3; TRBD2 matches at 13 bases. The CDR3 contains 19 residues. Trimming removed 5 bases from V and 4 bases from J; junction bases left unmatched: 15. The germline V gene has CDR1 SGHVS and CDR2 FQNEAQ.

The V call is TRBV28, the J call TRBJ2-7; TRBD2 agrees at 9 bases. The length of the CDR3 is 16 residues. Trimming removed 2 bases from V and 3 bases from J; junction bases left unmatched: 8. CDR1 and CDR2 (germline): MDHEN, SYDVKM. The CDR3 spells CASSLGAGGPDYEQYF. The DNA for the CDR3 is TGTGCCAGCAGTTTAGGTGCGGGAGGGCCCGACTACGAGCAGTACTTC.

The chain couples TRBV29-1 to TRBJ2-1; tentative D call: TRBD1 (5 bases). Per germline, CDR1 SQVTM and CDR2 ANQGSEA. The CDR3 has 11 residues. V was shortened by 6 bases and J by 4 bases, with 7 bases between the two germline ends. For the CDR3, the DNA is TGCAGCGTCGGACAATACAATGAGCAGTTCTTC. Translated: CSVGQYNEQFF.

The V gene is TRBV7-2, the J gene TRBJ2-6; D possibly corresponds to TRBD2 (7 bases). The germline V and J ends were trimmed by 0 bases and 2 bases, with 11 bases remaining between them. The germline CDR1 and CDR2 sequences are SGHTA and FQGNSA. There are 17 residues in the CDR3. CDR3 sequence reads: CASSLAPGGPGANVLTF. In nucleotides, the CDR3 is TGTGCCAGCAGCTTAGCGCCGGGGGGCCCTGGGGCCAACGTCCTGACTTTC.

The rearrangement uses TRBV29-1 and TRBJ2-7; D is possibly TRBD2 (5 bases). This CDR3 comprises 12 residues. V was pared by 4 bases and J by 1 base, with 8 bases between. Germline V gene sequence: CDR1 SQVTM, CDR2 ANQGSEA. This CDR3 is CSVAGDSYEQYF. CDR3 bases: TGCAGCGTTGCCGGGGATTCCTACGAGCAGTACTTC.

This sequence joins TRBV4-2 and TRBJ2-7; 10 bases align to TRBD2. The V and J ends lost 1 base and 6 bases, in that order; junction bases with no gene match: 3. The CDR3 runs to 14 residues. The germline CDR1 and CDR2 sequences are LGHNA and YNFKEQ. The CDR3 sequence is CASSQGGLAPEQYF. In DNA form, the CDR3 reads TGTGCCAGCAGCCAAGGGGGACTAGCGCCCGAGCAGTACTTC.

This clone was recorded once. The chain couples TRBV27 to TRBJ1-1, with D perhaps matching TRBD1 (6 bases). The V and J ends lost 8 bases and 9 bases respectively, with 16 bases between them. CDR3 length equals 12 residues. CDR1 and CDR2 from the germline V gene are MNHEY and SMNVEV (reference sequence). The CDR3 spells CASGYTGNQAFF. The CDR3 region has the DNA TGTGCCAGCGGGTATACAGGGAATCAAGCTTTCTTT.

The V and J genes are TRBV7-2 and TRBJ1-3; 9 bases are a match to TRBD1. The V segment lost 2 bases and the J segment 4 bases; nucleotides outside the gene matches: 3. CDR3 length equals 15 residues. CDR1 and CDR2 from the germline V gene are SGHTA and FQGNSA. CDR3 nucleotide sequence: TGTGCCAGCAGCTTACCGGGACAGGGAGGAAACACCATATATTTT. It translates to CASSLPGQGGNTIYF.

The CDR3 spells CASGLAGDPINTGELFF. As DNA, the CDR3 is TGCGCCAGCGGACTAGCGGGAGATCCTATAAACACCGGGGAGCTGTTTTTT. The chain combines TRBV5-1 with TRBJ2-2, with 13 nucleotides matching TRBD2. Trimming took 7 bases from V and 2 from J; bases not matched to a gene: 8. In germline, CDR1 is SGHRS, CDR2 YFSETQ. CDR3 size: 17 residues.

The chain links TRBV5-6 to TRBJ2-7; D is ambiguous. The CDR3 consists of 13 residues. Trimming left V 4 bases short and J 2 bases short, with 10 bases between. CDR1 and CDR2 from the germline V gene are SGHDT and YYEEEE. CDR3: CASSPGRTYEQYF. CDR3 sequence (DNA): TGTGCCAGCAGCCCGGGTAGGACCTACGAGCAGTACTTC.

The chain is built from TRBV5-1 and TRBJ1-4; D call uncertain. Germline loops: CDR1 SGHRS, CDR2 YFSETQ. Trimming took 0 bases from V and 0 from J, leaving 15 bases between them. The CDR3 is 18 residues long. The CDR3 DNA follows: TGCGCCAGCAGCTTGGCCAATCGAGGAGCCTCAACTAATGAAAAACTGTTTTTT. Residues: CASSLANRGASTNEKLFF. The full variable domain, rest sourced from reference TRBV5-1 and TRBJ1-4, is KAGVTQTPRYLIKTRGQQVTLSCSPISGHRSVSWYQQTPGQGLQFLFEYFSETQRNKGNFPGRFSGRQFSNSRSEMNVSTLELGDSALYLCASSLANRGASTNEKLFFGSGTQLSVL.

This CDR3 is CAISEGEAYGYTF. For the CDR3, the DNA is TGTGCCATCAGTGAGGGGGAGGCCTATGGCTACACCTTC. The J gene is TRBJ1-2, the V gene TRBV10-3; D ambiguous. With 2 bases removed from V and 4 bases from J, the gap between germline ends came to 8 bases. CDR1 is ENHRY, CDR2 SYGVKD, per germline. This CDR3 is built from 13 residues.

The rearrangement uses TRBV7-8 and TRBJ1-5, with 8 positions matching TRBD1. This CDR3 is 16 amino acids long. Germline V gene sequence: CDR1 SGHVS, CDR2 FQNEAQ. V shed 3 bases, J shed 2 bases, and the junction held 6 bases outside the gene matches. As DNA, the CDR3 is TGTGCCAGCAGCTTGTGGGCAGGGGGCGGCAATCAGCCCCAGCATTTT. Protein: CASSLWAGGGNQPQHF.

This chain links TRBV4-1 with TRBJ1-5; D not certain. The V gene's germline CDR1 is MGHRA and CDR2 YSYEKL. Trimming took 4 bases from V and 3 from J, leaving 16 bases between them. CDR3 size: 16 residues. The CDR3 loop is CASSPKEVGFNQPQHF. For the CDR3, the DNA is TGCGCCAGCAGCCCCAAGGAGGTAGGATTCAATCAGCCCCAGCATTTT.

This chain connects TRBV2 to TRBJ1-2, with D possibly TRBD1 on 6 matching bases. CDR3 length equals 14 residues. CDR1 and CDR2 from the germline V gene are SNHLY and FYNNEI. The germline V and J ends were trimmed by 7 bases and 6 bases, with 18 bases remaining between them. The CDR3 DNA reads as TGTGCCAGCACTCCACCCGGGCAGGGGCATGGCTACACCTTC. Its translation is CASTPPGQGHGYTF.